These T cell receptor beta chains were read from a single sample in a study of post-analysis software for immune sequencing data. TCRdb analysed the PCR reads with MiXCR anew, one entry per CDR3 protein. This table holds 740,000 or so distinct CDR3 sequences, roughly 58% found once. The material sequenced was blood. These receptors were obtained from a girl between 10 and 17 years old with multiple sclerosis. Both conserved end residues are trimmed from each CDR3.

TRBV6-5 ATRSGTFTEQY
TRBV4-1 ASSPTAKSNQPQH
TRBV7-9 ASSLSGGLQY
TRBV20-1 SAGTGLTDTQY
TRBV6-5 ASSYGWSYEQY
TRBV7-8 ASSLIPGGAYNEQF
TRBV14 ASSQDWRQGNYGYT
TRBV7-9 ASSLGSLAGGHGQY
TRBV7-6 ASSLGLARDNEQF
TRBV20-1 SASGAAQRANVLT
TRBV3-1 ASSQAGRSYEQY
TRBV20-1 SASLGGHNTDTQY
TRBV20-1 SARYPGLETQY
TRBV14 ASSQVFGKGAAYEQY
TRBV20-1 SAREFQGWADTQY
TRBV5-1 ASSPLIAGGRSDTQY
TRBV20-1 SAIMSMDGYT